This paragraph covers one TCR beta chain sequence. Its antigen remains unknown. This sample stems from a study of blood T cells in healthy people across ages. Study results and limitations: Naive and antigen-experienced cells could not be conclusively compared, given unsorted PBMCs. Naive CD4+ cells and diversity were both higher in long-lived donors than in aged donors.

In germline, CDR1 is SNHLY, CDR2 FYNNEI. V lost 9 bases and J lost 2, with 17 bases in between. The CDR3 sequence is 15 residues long. PCR was performed a second time for about 6 to 12 cycles using a sample-barcoded 5' primer and a J-beta primer mix. TCRdb passed the 5' RACE reads through MiXCR, listing each CDR3 protein once. This sample has 650,000 to 800,000 distinct CDR3 sequences, with approximately 52% found just once. The sequence was collected from a woman over 75 in good health. What was sequenced was blood. This rearrangement joins TRBV2 to TRBJ2-1, with D possibly matching TRBD2 (6 bases). CDR3 DNA sequence: TGTGCCAGGGGCCGAATAGCGGATACCTACAATGAGCAGTTCTTC. Its protein is CARGRIADTYNEQFF.